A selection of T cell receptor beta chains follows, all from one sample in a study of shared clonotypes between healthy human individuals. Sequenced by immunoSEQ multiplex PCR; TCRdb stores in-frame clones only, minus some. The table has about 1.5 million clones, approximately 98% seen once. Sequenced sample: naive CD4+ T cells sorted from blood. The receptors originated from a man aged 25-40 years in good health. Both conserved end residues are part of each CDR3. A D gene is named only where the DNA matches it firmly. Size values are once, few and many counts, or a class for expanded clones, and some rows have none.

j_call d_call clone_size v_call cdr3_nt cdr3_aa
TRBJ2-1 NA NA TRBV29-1 TGCAGCGTTGACCTGGACGGGTACAATGAGCAGTTCTTC CSVDLDGYNEQFF
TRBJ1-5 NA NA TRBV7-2 TGTGCCAGCAGCTTAGGTTCAGGGTGGGGTCAGCCCCAGCATTTT CASSLGSGWGQPQHF
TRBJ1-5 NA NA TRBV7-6 TGTGCCAGCAGCTTAGCGCCTACATGGCAGAGATCTGGGCAGCCCCAGCATTTT CASSLAPTWQRSGQPQHF
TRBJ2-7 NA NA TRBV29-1 TGCAGCGCCCAAGGCTGGGGGCCCTACGAGCAGTACTTC CSAQGWGPYEQYF
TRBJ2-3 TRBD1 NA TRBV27 TGTGCCAGCAGTTCCAGGGACAGGGGGCCAGATACGCAGTATTTT CASSSRDRGPDTQYF
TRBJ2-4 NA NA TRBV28 TGTGCCAGCAGCTACCTAAACATTCAGTACTTC CASSYLNIQYF
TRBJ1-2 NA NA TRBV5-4 TGTGCCAGCAGCTTGGGGGGGCCCGGCTATGGCTACACCTTC CASSLGGPGYGYTF
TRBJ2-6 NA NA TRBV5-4 TGTGCCAGCAGCTTGGCCCAGGCAGGAGCCAACGTCCTGACTTTC CASSLAQAGANVLTF
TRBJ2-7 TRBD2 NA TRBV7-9 TGTGCCAGCAGCCGGACTAGCGGGAGGTTCTACGAGCAGTACTTC CASSRTSGRFYEQYF
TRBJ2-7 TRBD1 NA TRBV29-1 TGCAGCGTTGCGTCCAGGGGGCCTAACGAGCAGTACTTC CSVASRGPNEQYF
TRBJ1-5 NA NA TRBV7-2 TGTGCCAGCAGCCATGGATCAAGGGCCCAGCATTTT CASSHGSRAQHF
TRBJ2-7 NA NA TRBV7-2 TGTGCCAGCAGCTTAAGGGACCCATACGAGCAGTACTTC CASSLRDPYEQYF
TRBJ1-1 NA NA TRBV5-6 TGTGCCAGCAGCTCGGGGAGGACTGAAGCTTTCTTT CASSSGRTEAFF
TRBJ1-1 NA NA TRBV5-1 TGCGCCAGCAGCTCCAGGGTCAAGAACACTGAAGCTTTCTTT CASSSRVKNTEAFF
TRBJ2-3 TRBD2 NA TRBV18 TGTGCCAGCTCACCACCGGGTAGCGGGAGGGGCACAGATACGCAGTATTTT CASSPPGSGRGTDTQYF
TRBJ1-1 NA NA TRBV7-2 TGTGCCAGCAGCTCCCAGATGAACACTGAAGCTTTCTTT CASSSQMNTEAFF
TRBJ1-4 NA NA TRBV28 TGTGCCAGCAGTTTAGGGGGTCAGGGGTGGAGGGCGAATGAAAAACTGTTTTTT CASSLGGQGWRANEKLFF
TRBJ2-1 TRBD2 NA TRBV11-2 TGTGCCAGCAGCTTTAGTGCTAGCGGGTTGTCCTACAATGAGCAGTTCTTC CASSFSASGLSYNEQFF
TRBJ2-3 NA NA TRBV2 TGTGCCAGCAGTGAATTGGTTCTCACAGATACGCAGTATTTT CASSELVLTDTQYF
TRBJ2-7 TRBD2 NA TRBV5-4 TGTGCCAGCAGCTTACCCGGGACTAGCGGATACGAGCAGTACTTC CASSLPGTSGYEQYF
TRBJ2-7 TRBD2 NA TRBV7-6 TGTGCCAGCAGCTTAGAACTAGCGCTCGACGAGCAGTACTTC CASSLELALDEQYF
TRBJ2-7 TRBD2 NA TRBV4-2 TGTGCCAGCAGCCAAGATTTTCGGACTAGCGGGAGGACCTCCTACGAGCAGTACTTC CASSQDFRTSGRTSYEQYF
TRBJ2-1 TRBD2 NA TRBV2 TGTGCCAGCAGCTACTCTAGCGGGAGGGGGCACAATGAGCAGTTCTTC CASSYSSGRGHNEQFF
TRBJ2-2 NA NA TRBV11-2 TGTGCCAGCAGCTTATATGATAGGGAGTGGGGTGACACCGGGGAGCTGTTTTTT CASSLYDREWGDTGELFF
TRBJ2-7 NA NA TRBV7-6 TGTGCCAGCAGCTTAGTCGCTAGGGACGAGCAGTACTTC CASSLVARDEQYF
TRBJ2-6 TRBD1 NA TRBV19 TGTGCCAGTAGTATTGGTAGGTACAGGGGGATTAGCTCTGGGGCCAACGTCCTGACTTTC CASSIGRYRGISSGANVLTF
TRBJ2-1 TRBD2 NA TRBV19 TGTGCCAGTAGTTTAACAAGACTAGCGGGTTTCAATGAGCAGTTCTTC CASSLTRLAGFNEQFF
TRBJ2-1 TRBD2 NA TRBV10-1 TGCGCCAGCAGTGAACGCGGGAGGGGCAATGAGCAGTTCTTC CASSERGRGNEQFF
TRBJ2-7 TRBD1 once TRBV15 TGTGCCACCAGCAGAGATCTGGGACAGGGCTACGAGCAGTACTTC CATSRDLGQGYEQYF
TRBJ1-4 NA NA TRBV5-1 TGCGCCTGCCGGGGGGGTGCAACTAATGAAAAACTGTTTTTT CACRGGATNEKLFF
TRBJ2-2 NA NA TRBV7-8 TGTGCCAGCAGCTCTGGTTCGAACACCGGGGAGCTGTTTTTT CASSSGSNTGELFF
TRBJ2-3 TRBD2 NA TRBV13 TGTGCCAGCAGCTTAAGAGCGGGAGTGATAGATACGCAGTATTTT CASSLRAGVIDTQYF
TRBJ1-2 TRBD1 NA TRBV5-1 TGCGCCAGCAGCTTGCAGGGGGCGTCCCAAGGCTACACCTTC CASSLQGASQGYTF
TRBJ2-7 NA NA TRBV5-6 TGTGCCAGCAGCTTAGGACAACTCCCTACCTCCGAGCAGTACTTC CASSLGQLPTSEQYF
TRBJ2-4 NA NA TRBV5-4 TGTGCCAGCAGCACCCGGACAGATTCTGCAAACATTCAGTACTTC CASSTRTDSANIQYF
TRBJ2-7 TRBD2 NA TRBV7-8 TGTGCCAGCAGCTTACCGACTAGCGGGAGCTCCTACGAGCAGTACTTC CASSLPTSGSSYEQYF
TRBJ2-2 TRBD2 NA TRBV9 TGTGCCAGCAGCGTAGGTGGCGGGAGTAACACCGGGGAGCTGTTTTTT CASSVGGGSNTGELFF
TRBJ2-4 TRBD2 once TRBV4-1 TGCGCCAGCAGCCAACCGGGACTACTAGCCAAAAACATTCAGTACTTC CASSQPGLLAKNIQYF
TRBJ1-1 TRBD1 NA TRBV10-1 TGCGCCAGCAGTATGGCCGGGACAGGGTCGGCTGAAGCTTTCTTT CASSMAGTGSAEAFF
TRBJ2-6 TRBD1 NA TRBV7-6 TGTGCCAGCAGCTTAAGGGACAGGGGGAGCTCTGGGGCCAACGTCCTGACTTTC CASSLRDRGSSGANVLTF